There are many counts of the clone carrying this TCR beta chain. It was with a sample-barcoded 5' primer and a J-beta primer mix that a second PCR of roughly 7 to 12 cycles was run. TCRdb passed the 5' RACE reads through MiXCR, listing each CDR3 protein once. The sample consists of hundreds of thousands of distinct CDR3 sequences, about a quarter of them appearing once. This sample is drawn from a study of blood T cells in healthy people across ages. Healthy Caucasian individuals from Russia aged roughly 6 to 100 were enrolled as donors. The V gene lost 6 bases and the J gene lost 6 bases, with 17 bases spanning the gap. CDR3 length: 14 amino acids. Germline CDR1 and CDR2: WSHSY and SAAADI. These same data were also listed under a study on T cells of mothers and their children. Per that study: Each donor was one of three healthy Caucasian mothers or one of their six children. Overlap in related mother-child pairs always slightly exceeded unrelated pairs, never significantly.

The sample taken for sequencing was blood. This clonotype originated in a boy between 10 and 17 years old in good health. The chain links TRBV10-2 to TRBJ2-5; a weak D match, TRBD2 (6 bases). CDR3 sequence reads: CASRTGGAGKTQYF. The CDR3 DNA sequence: TGCGCCAGCAGGACCGGCGGGGCCGGGAAGACCCAGTACTTC.